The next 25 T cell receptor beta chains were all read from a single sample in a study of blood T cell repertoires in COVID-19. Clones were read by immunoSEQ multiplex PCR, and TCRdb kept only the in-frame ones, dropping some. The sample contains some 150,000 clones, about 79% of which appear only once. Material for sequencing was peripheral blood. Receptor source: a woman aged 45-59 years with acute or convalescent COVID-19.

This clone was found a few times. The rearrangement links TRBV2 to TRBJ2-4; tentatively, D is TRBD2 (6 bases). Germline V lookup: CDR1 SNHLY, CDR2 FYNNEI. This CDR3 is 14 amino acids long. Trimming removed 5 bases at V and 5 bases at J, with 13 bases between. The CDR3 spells CASSSGTAQNIQYF. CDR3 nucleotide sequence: TGTGCCAGCAGTTCCGGGACTGCCCAAAACATTCAGTACTTC.

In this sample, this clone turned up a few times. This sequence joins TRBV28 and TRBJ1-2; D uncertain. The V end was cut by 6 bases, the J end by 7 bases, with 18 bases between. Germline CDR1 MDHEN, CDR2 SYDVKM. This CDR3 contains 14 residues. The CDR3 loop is CASSNRGDTRGYTF. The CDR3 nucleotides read TGTGCCAGCAGCAACCGGGGTGACACGCGTGGCTACACCTTC.

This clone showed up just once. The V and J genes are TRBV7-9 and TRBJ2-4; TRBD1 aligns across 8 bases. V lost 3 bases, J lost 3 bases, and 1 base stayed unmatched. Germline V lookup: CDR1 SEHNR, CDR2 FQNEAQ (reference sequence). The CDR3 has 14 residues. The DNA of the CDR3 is TGTGCCAGCAGCTTGACAGGGGACAAAAACATTCAGTACTTC. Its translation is CASSLTGDKNIQYF.

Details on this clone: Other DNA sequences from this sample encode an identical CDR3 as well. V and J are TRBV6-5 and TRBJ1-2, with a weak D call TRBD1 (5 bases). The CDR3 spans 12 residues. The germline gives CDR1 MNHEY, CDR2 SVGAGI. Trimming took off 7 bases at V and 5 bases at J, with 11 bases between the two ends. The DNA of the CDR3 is TGTGCCAGCACCCCGGGGGGGTATGGCTACACCTTC. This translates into CASTPGGYGYTF.

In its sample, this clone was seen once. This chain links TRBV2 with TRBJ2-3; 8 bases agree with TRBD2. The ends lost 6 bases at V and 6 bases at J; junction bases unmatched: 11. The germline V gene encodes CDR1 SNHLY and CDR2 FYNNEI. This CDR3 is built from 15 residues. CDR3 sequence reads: CASRLSGTRGDTQYF. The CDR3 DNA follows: TGTGCCAGCAGGCTTTCCGGGACTAGAGGTGATACGCAGTATTTT.

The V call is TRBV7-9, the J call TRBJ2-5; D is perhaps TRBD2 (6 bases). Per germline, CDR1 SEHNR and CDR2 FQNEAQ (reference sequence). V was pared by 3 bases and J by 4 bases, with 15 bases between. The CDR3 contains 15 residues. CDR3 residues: CASSLGGTVRETQYF. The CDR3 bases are TGTGCCAGCAGCTTGGGCGGGACTGTAAGAGAGACCCAGTACTTC.

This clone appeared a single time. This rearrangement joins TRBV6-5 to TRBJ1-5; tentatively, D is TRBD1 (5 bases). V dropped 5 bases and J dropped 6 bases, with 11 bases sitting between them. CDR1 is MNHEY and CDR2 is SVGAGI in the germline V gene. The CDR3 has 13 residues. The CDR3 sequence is CASSPQGAQPQHF. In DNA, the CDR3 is TGTGCCAGCAGTCCACAAGGGGCTCAGCCCCAGCATTTT.

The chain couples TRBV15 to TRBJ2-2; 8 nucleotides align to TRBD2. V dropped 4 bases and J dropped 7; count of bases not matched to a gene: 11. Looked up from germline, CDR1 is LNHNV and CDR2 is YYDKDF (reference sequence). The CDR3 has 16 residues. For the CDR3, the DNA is TGTGCCACCAGCATCCTAAGCGGGAGTTTCGGCGGGGAGCTGTTTTTT. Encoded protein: CATSILSGSFGGELFF.

The CDR3 coding sequence is TGTGCCAGCAGCTTCAGGGGGAGCGGCCATGAGCAGTTCTTC. Translation gives CASSFRGSGHEQFF. The V and J genes are TRBV5-4 and TRBJ2-1; 7 bases align to TRBD1. CDR1 and CDR2 (germline): SGHNT, YYREEE (reference sequence). The V segment lost 2 bases and the J segment 8 bases; nucleotides outside the gene matches: 7. The CDR3 extends over 14 amino acids.

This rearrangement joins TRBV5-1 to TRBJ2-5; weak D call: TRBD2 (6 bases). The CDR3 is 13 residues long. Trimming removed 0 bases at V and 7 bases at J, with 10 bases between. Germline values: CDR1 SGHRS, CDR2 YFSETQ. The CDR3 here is CASSLAVGGTQYF. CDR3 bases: TGCGCCAGCAGCTTGGCAGTGGGGGGGACCCAGTACTTC.

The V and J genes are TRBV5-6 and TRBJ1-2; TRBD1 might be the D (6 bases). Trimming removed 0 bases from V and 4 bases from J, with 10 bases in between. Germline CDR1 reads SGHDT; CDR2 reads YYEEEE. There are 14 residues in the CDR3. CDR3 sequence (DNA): TGTGCCAGCAGCTTGGGGGGGCTGGGCTATGGCTACACCTTC. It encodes CASSLGGLGYGYTF. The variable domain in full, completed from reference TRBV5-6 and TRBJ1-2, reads DAGVTQSPTHLIKTRGQQVTLRCSPKSGHDTVSWYQQALGQGPQFIFQYYEEEERQRGNFPDRFSGHQFPNYSSELNVNALLLGDSALYLCASSLGGLGYGYTFGSGTRLTVV.

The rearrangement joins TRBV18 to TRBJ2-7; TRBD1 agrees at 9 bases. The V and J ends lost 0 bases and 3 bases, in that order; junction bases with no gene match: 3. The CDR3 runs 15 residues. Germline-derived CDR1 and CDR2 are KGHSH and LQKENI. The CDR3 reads CASSPPMTGGYEQYF. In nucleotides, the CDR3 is TGTGCCAGCTCACCACCGATGACAGGGGGCTACGAGCAGTACTTC.

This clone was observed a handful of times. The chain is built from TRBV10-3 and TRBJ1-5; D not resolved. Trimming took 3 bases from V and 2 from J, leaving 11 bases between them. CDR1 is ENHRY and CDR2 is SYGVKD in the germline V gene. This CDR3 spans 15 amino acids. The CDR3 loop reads CAISEGQEGNQPQHF. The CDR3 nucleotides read TGTGCCATCAGTGAAGGTCAGGAAGGCAATCAGCCCCAGCATTTT.

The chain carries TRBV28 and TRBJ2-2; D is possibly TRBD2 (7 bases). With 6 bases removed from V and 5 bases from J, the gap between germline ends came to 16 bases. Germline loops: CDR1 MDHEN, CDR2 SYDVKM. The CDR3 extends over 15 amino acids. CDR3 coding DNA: TGTGCCAGCAGGACCGGGGGGCTTAGGACCGGGGAGCTGTTTTTT. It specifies CASRTGGLRTGELFF. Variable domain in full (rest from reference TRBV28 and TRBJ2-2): DVKVTQSSRYLVKRTGEKVFLECVQDMDHENMFWYRQDPGLGLRLIYFSYDVKMKEKGDIPEGYSVSREKKERFSLILESASTNQTSMYLCASRTGGLRTGELFFGEGSRLTVL.

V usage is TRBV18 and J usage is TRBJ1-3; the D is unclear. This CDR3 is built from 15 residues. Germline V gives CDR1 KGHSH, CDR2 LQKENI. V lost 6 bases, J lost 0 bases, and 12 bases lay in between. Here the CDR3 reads CASSPTQNSGNTIYF. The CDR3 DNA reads TGTGCCAGCTCTCCCACACAGAACTCTGGAAACACCATATATTTT.

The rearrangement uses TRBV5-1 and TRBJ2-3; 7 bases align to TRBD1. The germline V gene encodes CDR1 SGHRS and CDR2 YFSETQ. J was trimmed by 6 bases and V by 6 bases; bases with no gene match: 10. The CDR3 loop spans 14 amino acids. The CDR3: CASTVRGGADTQYF. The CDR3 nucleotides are TGCGCCAGCACAGTTCGAGGGGGCGCTGATACGCAGTATTTT.

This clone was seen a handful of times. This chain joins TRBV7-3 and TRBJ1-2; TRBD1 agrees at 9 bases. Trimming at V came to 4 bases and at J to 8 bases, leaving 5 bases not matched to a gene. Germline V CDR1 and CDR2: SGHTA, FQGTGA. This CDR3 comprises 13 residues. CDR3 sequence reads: CASSSRQGDGYTF. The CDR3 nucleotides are TGTGCCAGCAGCTCCCGACAGGGGGACGGCTACACCTTC. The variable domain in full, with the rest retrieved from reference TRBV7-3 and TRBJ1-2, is GAGVSQTPSNKVTEKGKYVELRCDPISGHTALYWYRQSLGQGPEFLIYFQGTGAADDSGLPNDRFFAVRPEGSVSTLKIQRTERGDSAVYLCASSSRQGDGYTFGSGTRLTVV.

The CDR3, as DNA: TGTGCCAGCAGACCAAGCGGGGGGCGTTACAATGAGCAGTTCTTC. Amino acid sequence: CASRPSGGRYNEQFF. The genes are TRBV6-5 and TRBJ2-1; 9 bases agree with TRBD2. CDR3 size: 15 residues. V was clipped by 6 bases and J by 4 bases; unmatched bases: 7. Germline-derived CDR1 and CDR2 are MNHEY and SVGAGI.

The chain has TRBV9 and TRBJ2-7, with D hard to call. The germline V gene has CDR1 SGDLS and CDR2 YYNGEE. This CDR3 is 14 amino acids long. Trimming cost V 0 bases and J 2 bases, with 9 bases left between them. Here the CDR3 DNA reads TGTGCCAGCAGCGTAGATCCCTATACCTACGAGCAGTACTTC. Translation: CASSVDPYTYEQYF.

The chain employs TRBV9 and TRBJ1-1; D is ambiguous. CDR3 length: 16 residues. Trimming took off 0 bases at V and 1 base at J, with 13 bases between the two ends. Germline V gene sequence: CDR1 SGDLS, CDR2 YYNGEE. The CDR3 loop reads CASSVGPIASNTEAFF. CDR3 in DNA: TGTGCCAGCAGCGTAGGTCCAATAGCCTCGAACACTGAAGCTTTCTTT.

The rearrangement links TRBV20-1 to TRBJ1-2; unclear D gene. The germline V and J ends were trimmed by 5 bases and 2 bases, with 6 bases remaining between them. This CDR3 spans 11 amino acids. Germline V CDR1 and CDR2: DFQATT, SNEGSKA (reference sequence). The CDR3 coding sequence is TGCAGTGCTTCATCAAACTATGGCTACACCTTC. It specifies CSASSNYGYTF.

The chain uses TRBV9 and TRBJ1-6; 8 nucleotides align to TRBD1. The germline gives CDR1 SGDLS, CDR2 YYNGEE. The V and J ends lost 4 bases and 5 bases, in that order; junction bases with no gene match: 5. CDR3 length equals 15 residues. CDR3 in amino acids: CASSSTGGNNSPLHF. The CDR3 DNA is TGTGCCAGCAGCTCCACAGGGGGGAATAATTCACCCCTCCACTTT.

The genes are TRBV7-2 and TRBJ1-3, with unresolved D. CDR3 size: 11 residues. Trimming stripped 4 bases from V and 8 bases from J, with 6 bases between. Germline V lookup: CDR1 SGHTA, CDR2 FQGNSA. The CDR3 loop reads CASSSRYTIYF. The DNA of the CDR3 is TGTGCCAGCAGCTCCCGGTACACCATATATTTT.

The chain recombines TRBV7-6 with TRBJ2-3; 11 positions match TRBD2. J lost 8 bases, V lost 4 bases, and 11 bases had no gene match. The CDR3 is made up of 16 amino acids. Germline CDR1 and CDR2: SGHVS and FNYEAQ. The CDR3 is CASSSDLAGGHGTQYF. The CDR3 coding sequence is TGTGCCAGCAGCTCCGATCTAGCGGGGGGCCACGGTACGCAGTATTTT.

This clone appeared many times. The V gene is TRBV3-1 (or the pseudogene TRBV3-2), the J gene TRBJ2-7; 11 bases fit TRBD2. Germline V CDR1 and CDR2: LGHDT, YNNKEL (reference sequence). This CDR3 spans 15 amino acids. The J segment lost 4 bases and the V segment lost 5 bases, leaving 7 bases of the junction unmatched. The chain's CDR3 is CASSTILAGGYEQYF. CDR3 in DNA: TGTGCCAGCAGCACAATTCTAGCGGGGGGTTACGAGCAGTACTTC.